This T cell receptor beta chain was observed in a study of blood T cell repertoires in COVID-19. About the research overall: Acute and convalescent COVID-19 samples came from the United States, Italy and Spain. T cells, B-cell-depleted T cells, or PBMCs provided the cDNA or gDNA that served as material.

This CDR3 is built from 12 residues. The germline V gene has CDR1 SQVTM and CDR2 ANQGSEA. Trimming left V 5 bases short and J 2 bases short, with 8 bases between. Per the study methods: Amplification from reference gene primers served as the basis for estimated nucleated cell counts. TCRdb's copy holds only in-frame clones and misses some; the assay was immunoSEQ multiplex PCR. V and J calls plus clone size are reproduced from that table; the DNA served to infer D and trimming. This sample has 150,000 to 200,000 clones; 80% to 90% occur once, and the top ten carry roughly 10%. Cohort placement rested on clinical history that participants reported themselves.

Sequencing was performed on PBMCs or T cells enriched from blood (not recorded which). This chain connects TRBV29-1 to TRBJ2-3; D unresolved. The sequence was collected from a woman under 30 who had recovered from COVID-19. Here the CDR3 reads CSVQQSTDTQYF. The CDR3 DNA reads TGCAGCGTTCAACAGTCCACAGATACGCAGTATTTT.